This T cell receptor beta chain came from a study of cytomegalovirus exposure and HLA in healthy donors. Germline CDR1 reads LNHDA; CDR2 reads SQIVND (reference sequence). The CDR3 covers 16 residues. Trimming took off 7 bases at V and 1 base at J, with 19 bases between the two ends. Vbeta (60) and Jbeta (13) primers were used in the PCR. The assay was immunoSEQ multiplex PCR, and TCRdb's table has in-frame clones only and misses some. The table has some 130,000 clones, roughly 78% seen once. V gene TRBV19 combines with J gene TRBJ1-1, with D hard to call. The sample comprised PBMCs. The clonotype was recovered from a man aged 25-45 years in good health and CMV-seronegative. The CDR3 coding sequence is TGTGCCAGTAAGACACCTTACCTCGAGGGGAACACTGAAGCTTTCTTT. It translates to CASKTPYLEGNTEAFF.